These T cell receptor beta chains were read from a single sample in a study of long-term antiretroviral therapy in people with HIV. Profiling relied on immunoSEQ multiplex PCR, and the TCRdb table lists in-frame clones only, not all of them. The profile shows about 39,000 clones, almost 85% of them singletons. Sequencing was performed on unsorted PBMCs, taken 0.6 years after starting antiretroviral therapy. The source of these receptors is a man aged 18 to 29 with HIV. CDR3s include the opening cysteine and the closing phenylalanine or tryptophan. D genes are given only for firm matches. Not all rows give a size; the values are once, few, many and, for expanded clones, a class.

v_gene	abundance	j_gene	d_gene	CDR3nt	CDR3aa
TRBV7-8	NA	TRBJ1-1	TRBD1	TGTGCCAGCAGCCTCAGGACAGGGGAAGTGAACACTGAAGCTTTCTTT	CASSLRTGEVNTEAFF
TRBV7-2	NA	TRBJ2-1	NA	TGTGCCAGCAGCTTAGGAGGACGTTACAATGAGCAGTTCTTC	CASSLGGRYNEQFF
TRBV19	NA	TRBJ2-3	NA	TGTGCCAGTAGCCTTCAGGTGTCGACAGATACGCAGTATTTT	CASSLQVSTDTQYF
TRBV7-9	NA	TRBJ2-2	NA	TGTGCCAGCAGCCTCATCGGGACCAACACCGGGGAGCTGTTTTTT	CASSLIGTNTGELFF
TRBV5-5	NA	TRBJ2-3	NA	TGTGCCAGCAGCTTGGCCTCGGCGACGACGCAAGATACGCAGTATTTT	CASSLASATTQDTQYF
TRBV2	NA	TRBJ2-5	TRBD2	TGTGCCAGCGGCCGCCGACTAGCGGGAGGGAGGGAGACCCAGTACTTC	CASGRRLAGGRETQYF
TRBV28	NA	TRBJ2-1	NA	TGTGCCAGCAGTTTTCTCCGGGAGAGGAATGAGCAGTTCTTC	CASSFLRERNEQFF
TRBV19	medium-sized	TRBJ1-5	NA	TGTGCCAGTAGTACTGACGAGGTTAATCAGCCCCAGCATTTT	CASSTDEVNQPQHF
TRBV2	NA	TRBJ1-1	NA	TGTGCCAGCAGTGAATGGGGGCAGTTTTGGAGTGACACTGAAGCTTTCTTT	CASSEWGQFWSDTEAFF
TRBV28	NA	TRBJ1-5	NA	TGTGCCAGCACCCTATATAGCAATCAGCCCCAGCATTTT	CASTLYSNQPQHF
TRBV2	NA	TRBJ2-3	NA	TGTGCCAGGGCCTGGGGCCCAGATACGCAGTATTTT	CARAWGPDTQYF
TRBV5-1	NA	TRBJ1-1	NA	TGCGCCAGCAGTGATAGCTTGAACACTGAAGCTTTCTTT	CASSDSLNTEAFF
TRBV6-1	NA	TRBJ1-4	TRBD1	TGTGCCAGCAGGACAGGGGGCGAGAGGGTGTTTTTT	CASRTGGERVFF
TRBV7-9	once	TRBJ2-1	NA	TGTGCCAGCAGCTTGCCCCCGGCCGACGAGCAGTTCTTC	CASSLPPADEQFF
TRBV7-6	NA	TRBJ2-7	NA	TGTGCCAGCAGCTTAGTATTGCCGGGTAGCCCCAACGAGCAGTACTTC	CASSLVLPGSPNEQYF
TRBV19	NA	TRBJ2-7	TRBD2	TGTGCCAGTAGTATAGATCCCCGCGGGAGCTACGAGCAGTACTTC	CASSIDPRGSYEQYF
TRBV18	NA	TRBJ2-3	TRBD2	TGTGCCAGCTCACTAACAGCGGGAGCGGGAGATACGCAGTATTTT	CASSLTAGAGDTQYF
TRBV10-3	NA	TRBJ2-7	NA	TGTGCCATCAGTGACGGGTACGGGAAGAGCTCCTACGAGCAGTACTTC	CAISDGYGKSSYEQYF
TRBV15	NA	TRBJ2-7	NA	TGTGCCACCAGCACCTATACGGACCCAGCCGGAGAGCAGTACTTC	CATSTYTDPAGEQYF
TRBV4-3	NA	TRBJ1-1	NA	TGCGCCAGCAGCCGGGAGGGACAACAGAACACTGAAGCTTTCTTT	CASSREGQQNTEAFF
TRBV27	NA	TRBJ1-1	NA	TGTGCCAGCAACTACATGAACACTGAAGCTTTCTTT	CASNYMNTEAFF
TRBV11-3	once	TRBJ2-7	NA	TGTGCCAGCATTACACACCGGGACGTCTACGAGCAGTACTTC	CASITHRDVYEQYF
TRBV5-4	NA	TRBJ2-7	NA	TGTGCCAGCAGCTTGGGGCAGGGTGGTCCCCGGCTGGAGCAGTACTTC	CASSLGQGGPRLEQYF
TRBV5-6	NA	TRBJ2-7	NA	TGTGCCAGCAGCTTGATGGGTTATGGGGAGCAGTACTTC	CASSLMGYGEQYF
TRBV5-1	NA	TRBJ2-2	TRBD1	TGCGCCAGCAGCTTGGGGGACAGAACCCCCGGGGAGCTGTTTTTT	CASSLGDRTPGELFF
TRBV2	NA	TRBJ2-6	NA	TGTGCCAGCACCAGGGGACGGCACTCTGGGGCCAACGTCCTGACTTTC	CASTRGRHSGANVLTF
TRBV11-2	NA	TRBJ2-2	TRBD1	TGTGCCAGCAGCAATTTCTGGGACAGTCGAGGCACCGGGGAGCTGTTTTTT	CASSNFWDSRGTGELFF
TRBV7-2	NA	TRBJ2-7	NA	TGTGCCAGCAGCCCCCGAGGGGGTAGCGTATTATTCCGAAACGAGCAGTACTTC	CASSPRGGSVLFRNEQYF
TRBV19	NA	TRBJ2-1	NA	TGTGCCAGTAATGGACTCGGCGCTTACAATGAGCAGTTCTTC	CASNGLGAYNEQFF
TRBV28	NA	TRBJ2-3	NA	TGTGCCAGCAGTTTGAGTGGGACAGATACGCAGTATTTT	CASSLSGTDTQYF
TRBV7-9	NA	TRBJ1-2	NA	TGTGCCAGCAGCTTAGCGTCAGCCTATGGCTACACCTTC	CASSLASAYGYTF
TRBV9	NA	TRBJ2-6	NA	TGTGCCAGCAGCTATAACCTGAGGGGGGCCAACGTCCTGACTTTC	CASSYNLRGANVLTF
TRBV11-3	NA	TRBJ2-3	TRBD2	TGTGCCAGCAGCCAACCTAAACTAGCGGGAGCGGTAGATACGCAGTATTTT	CASSQPKLAGAVDTQYF
TRBV5-4	NA	TRBJ1-2	TRBD1	TGTGCCAGCAGCTTGACGGGACAGGGGGCGGAAGGCTACACCTTC	CASSLTGQGAEGYTF
TRBV9	NA	TRBJ2-7	TRBD1	TGTGCCAGCAGCTCTGGACAGGGGTGGTCCTACGAGCAGTACTTC	CASSSGQGWSYEQYF
TRBV5-1	NA	TRBJ2-2	TRBD2	TGCGCCAGCAGCTCCGGACTAGCCGCCGGGGAGCTGTTTTTT	CASSSGLAAGELFF
TRBV19	NA	TRBJ2-6	NA	TGTGCCAGTAGTATCGGTCCCACTCCTGGGGCCAACGTCCTGACTTTC	CASSIGPTPGANVLTF
TRBV7-3	NA	TRBJ2-3	NA	TGTGCCAGCAGCTTCGGCACAGATACGCAGTATTTT	CASSFGTDTQYF
TRBV13	few	TRBJ2-1	NA	TGTGCCAGCAGCTACCAAATCACCCGGGCCTCGCCCGCCAATGAGCAGTTCTTC	CASSYQITRASPANEQFF
TRBV19	NA	TRBJ1-4	NA	TGTGCCACCGCCCAGGGGACCCAAAAACTGTTTTTT	CATAQGTQKLFF
TRBV27	NA	TRBJ2-7	NA	TGTGCCAGCAGTTTAAGCGGGACAGTGGGAGAGCAGTACTTC	CASSLSGTVGEQYF
TRBV10-3	NA	TRBJ2-2	NA	TGTGCCATCAAGGAGGGAGGAAACGGGGAGCTGTTTTTT	CAIKEGGNGELFF
TRBV6-5	NA	TRBJ2-2	TRBD1	TGTGCCAGCGGGCGGGACAGGGCCACCGGGGAGCTGTTTTTT	CASGRDRATGELFF
TRBV6-6	NA	TRBJ2-3	TRBD2	TGTGCCAGCATCAATGAGAGGGAGGGCCCCACAGATACGCAGTATTTT	CASINEREGPTDTQYF
TRBV19	NA	TRBJ1-5	TRBD1	TGTGCCAGTACCGGCAGGACAGGGGGCATCCAGCCCCAGCATTTT	CASTGRTGGIQPQHF
TRBV6-5	few	TRBJ1-1	NA	TGTGCCAGCAGAGTCGCAGGGACCGAGACTGAAGCTTTCTTT	CASRVAGTETEAFF
TRBV9	once	TRBJ2-5	TRBD1	TGTGCCAGCAGCGTATCCCCAGGGGGCCAGCAAGAGACCCAGTACTTC	CASSVSPGGQQETQYF
TRBV10-3	once	TRBJ2-2	NA	TGTGCCATCAGTGAGTCGGGGATAACCGGGGAGCTGTTTTTT	CAISESGITGELFF
TRBV10-3	NA	TRBJ2-5	TRBD1	TGTGCCATCAGTGAGGGGACAGGGAAAGAGACCCAGTACTTC	CAISEGTGKETQYF
TRBV9	NA	TRBJ1-2	NA	TGTGCCAGCAGTACGGAGGGAAGGGGTGATGGCTACACCTTC	CASSTEGRGDGYTF
TRBV29-1	NA	TRBJ2-7	TRBD1	TGCAGCGTTGAAGCCTCCGGGACAGGGTACTACGAGCAGTACTTC	CSVEASGTGYYEQYF
TRBV18	NA	TRBJ2-1	NA	TGTGCCAGCTCACCGTGGAGGGATGAGCAGTTCTTC	CASSPWRDEQFF
TRBV6-7	NA	TRBJ1-5	NA	TGTGCCAGCAGTTACTATCGTCAGCCCCAGCATTTT	CASSYYRQPQHF
TRBV28	NA	TRBJ2-3	TRBD2	TGTGCCAGCAGTTTACCGGGAGGGCAAACAGATACGCAGTATTTT	CASSLPGGQTDTQYF
TRBV28	NA	TRBJ2-2	TRBD2	TGTGCCAGCAGTTTTGGGAGGGCCGCGAACACCGGGGAGCTGTTTTTT	CASSFGRAANTGELFF
TRBV21-1	NA	TRBJ1-4	NA	TGTGCCAGCAGCACCCGACAGAAGACTAATGAAAAACTGTTTTTT	CASSTRQKTNEKLFF
TRBV5-5	NA	TRBJ2-4	NA	TGTGCCAGCAGCGCGGCGATGGACATTCAGTACTTC	CASSAAMDIQYF
TRBV27	NA	TRBJ1-5	TRBD1	TGTGCCAGCAGTCCGTATAAGACAGGGTGGGGTCAGCCCCAGCATTTT	CASSPYKTGWGQPQHF
TRBV2	NA	TRBJ2-5	TRBD1	TGTGCCAGCATTAGGACAGGACAAGAGACCCAGTACTTC	CASIRTGQETQYF